The 4 T cell receptor beta chains below all came from one sample that was sequenced in a study of OX40 agonist ivuxolimab in advanced cancers. Library prep was done by the immunoSEQ multiplex PCR assay. Not all clones reach the TCRdb copy of this immuneACCESS table, which keeps in-frame sequences only. Checked studies attribute under half of the gap to unresolved V genes and leave the rest unexplained. The sample table lists 60,000 or so clones, approximately 90% of them with a count of one. The top ten hold under 0.85% of the sample. This specimen was CD4+ or CD8+ T cells sorted from blood, taken in a trial of the OX40 agonist ivuxolimab. These receptors were collected from an adult with an advanced solid tumor such as melanoma, head and neck, liver or kidney cancer.

This clone was seen only a few times. The rearrangement links TRBV5-1 to TRBJ2-2; a possible D gene is TRBD1 (6 bases). This CDR3 has 16 residues. Per the germline V gene, CDR1 is SGHRS and CDR2 is YFSETQ. The V end lost 6 bases, the J end lost 0 bases, and 15 bases lay between the germline ends. The CDR3 DNA is TGCGCCAGCACCCCCGGGACACCTACGAACACCGGGGAGCTGTTTTTT. Its translation is CASTPGTPTNTGELFF. Full variable domain (remainder filled in from reference TRBV5-1 and TRBJ2-2): KAGVTQTPRYLIKTRGQQVTLSCSPISGHRSVSWYQQTPGQGLQFLFEYFSETQRNKGNFPGRFSGRQFSNSRSEMNVSTLELGDSALYLCASTPGTPTNTGELFFGEGSRLTVL.

The J gene is TRBJ1-1, the V gene TRBV7-3; TRBD1 aligns across 7 bases. V dropped 6 bases and J dropped 3; count of bases not matched to a gene: 7. CDR1 is SGHTA and CDR2 is FQGTGA in the germline V gene. This CDR3 contains 14 residues. CDR3 DNA: TGTGCCAGCAGTAAAACCGACAGGGACACTGAAGCTTTCTTT. This gives the protein CASSKTDRDTEAFF.

The J gene is TRBJ1-5, the V gene TRBV5-4; the D gene is possibly TRBD1 (5 bases). V lost 5 bases and J 7 bases, leaving 13 bases between the germline ends. This CDR3 has 13 amino acids. Per germline, CDR1 SGHNT and CDR2 YYREEE (reference sequence). The CDR3 loop is CASSRGEGQPQHF. The CDR3 DNA sequence: TGTGCCAGCAGTCGGGGGGAGGGACAGCCCCAGCATTTT. The whole variable domain, remainder taken from reference TRBV5-4 and TRBJ1-5, is ETGVTQSPTHLIKTRGQQVTLRCSSQSGHNTVSWYQQALGQGPQFIFQYYREEENGRGNFPPRFSGLQFPNYSSELNVNALELDDSALYLCASSRGEGQPQHFGDGTRLSIL.

This clone was detected only a few times. This rearrangement joins TRBV28 to TRBJ1-3, with no clear D. The germline CDR1 and CDR2 sequences are MDHEN and SYDVKM. Trimming removed 2 bases from V and 0 bases from J, with 5 bases in between. This CDR3 has 14 residues. The chain's CDR3 is CASSLAYSGNTIYF. DNA of the CDR3: TGTGCCAGCAGTTTAGCTTACTCTGGAAACACCATATATTTT. Variable domain in full (rest from reference TRBV28 and TRBJ1-3): DVKVTQSSRYLVKRTGEKVFLECVQDMDHENMFWYRQDPGLGLRLIYFSYDVKMKEKGDIPEGYSVSREKKERFSLILESASTNQTSMYLCASSLAYSGNTIYFGEGSWLTVV.